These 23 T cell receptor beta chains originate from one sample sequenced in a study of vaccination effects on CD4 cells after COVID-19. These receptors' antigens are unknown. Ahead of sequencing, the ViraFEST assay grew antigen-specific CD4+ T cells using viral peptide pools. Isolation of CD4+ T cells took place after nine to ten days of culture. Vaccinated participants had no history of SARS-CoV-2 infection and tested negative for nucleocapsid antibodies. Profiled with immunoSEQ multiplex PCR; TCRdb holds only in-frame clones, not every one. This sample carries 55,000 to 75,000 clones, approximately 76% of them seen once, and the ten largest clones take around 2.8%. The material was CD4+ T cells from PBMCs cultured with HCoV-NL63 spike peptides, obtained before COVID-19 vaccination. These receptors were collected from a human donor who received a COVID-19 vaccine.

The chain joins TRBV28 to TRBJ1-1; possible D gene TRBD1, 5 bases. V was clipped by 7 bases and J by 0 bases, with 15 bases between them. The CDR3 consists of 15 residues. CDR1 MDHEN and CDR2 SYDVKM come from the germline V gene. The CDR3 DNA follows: TGTGCCAGCAACACCGCGACAGCTTTGAACACTGAAGCTTTCTTT. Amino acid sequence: CASNTATALNTEAFF. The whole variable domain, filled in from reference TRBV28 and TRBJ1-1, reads DVKVTQSSRYLVKRTGEKVFLECVQDMDHENMFWYRQDPGLGLRLIYFSYDVKMKEKGDIPEGYSVSREKKERFSLILESASTNQTSMYLCASNTATALNTEAFFGQGTRLTVV.

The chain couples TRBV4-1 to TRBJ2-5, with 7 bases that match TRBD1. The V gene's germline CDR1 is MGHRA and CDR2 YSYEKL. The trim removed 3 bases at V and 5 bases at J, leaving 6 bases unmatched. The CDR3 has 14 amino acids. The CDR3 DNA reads TGCGCCAGCAGCCAGGGACAGATGGTGGAGACCCAGTACTTC. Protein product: CASSQGQMVETQYF.

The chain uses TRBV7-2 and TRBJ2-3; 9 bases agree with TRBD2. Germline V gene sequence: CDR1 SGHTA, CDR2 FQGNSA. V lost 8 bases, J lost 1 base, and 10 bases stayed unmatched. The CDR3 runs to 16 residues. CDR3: CASGLGGGAGTDTQYF. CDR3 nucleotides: TGTGCCAGCGGGCTAGGCGGGGGGGCGGGCACAGATACGCAGTATTTT.

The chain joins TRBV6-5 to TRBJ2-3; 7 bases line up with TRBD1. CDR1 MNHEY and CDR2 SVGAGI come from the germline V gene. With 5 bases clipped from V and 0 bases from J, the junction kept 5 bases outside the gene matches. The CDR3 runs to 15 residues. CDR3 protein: CASSRDSQSTDTQYF. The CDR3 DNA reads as TGTGCCAGCAGTCGGGACAGTCAAAGCACAGATACGCAGTATTTT.

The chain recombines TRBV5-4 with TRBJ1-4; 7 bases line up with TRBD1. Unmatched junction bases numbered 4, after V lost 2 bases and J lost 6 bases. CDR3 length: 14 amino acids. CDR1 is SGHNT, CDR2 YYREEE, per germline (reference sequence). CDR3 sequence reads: CASSLRGTDEKLFF. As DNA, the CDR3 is TGTGCCAGCAGCTTAAGGGGGACAGATGAAAAACTGTTTTTT.

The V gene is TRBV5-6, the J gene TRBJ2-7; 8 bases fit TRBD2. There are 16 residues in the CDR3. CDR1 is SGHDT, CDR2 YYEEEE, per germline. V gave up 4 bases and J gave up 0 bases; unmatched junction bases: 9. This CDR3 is CASSRLTSDSSYEQYV. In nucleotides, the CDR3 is TGTGCCAGCAGCAGGTTGACTAGCGACTCCTCCTACGAGCAGTACGTC.

CDR3 region: CASSYSRDRVHEQYV. DNA for the CDR3: TGTGCCAGCAGTTACTCACGGGACAGGGTTCACGAGCAGTACGTC. This rearrangement joins TRBV6-5 to TRBJ2-7, with TRBD1 matching 9 bases. The germline gives CDR1 MNHEY, CDR2 SVGAGI. V was clipped by 0 bases and J by 5 bases; unmatched bases: 5. The CDR3 contains 15 residues.

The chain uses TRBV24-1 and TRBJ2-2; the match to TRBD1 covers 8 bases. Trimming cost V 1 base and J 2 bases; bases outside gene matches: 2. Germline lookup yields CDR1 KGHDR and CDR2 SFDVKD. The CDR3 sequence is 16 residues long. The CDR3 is CATSDLGQGNTGELFF. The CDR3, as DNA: TGTGCCACCAGTGATTTAGGACAGGGAAACACCGGGGAGCTGTTTTTT.

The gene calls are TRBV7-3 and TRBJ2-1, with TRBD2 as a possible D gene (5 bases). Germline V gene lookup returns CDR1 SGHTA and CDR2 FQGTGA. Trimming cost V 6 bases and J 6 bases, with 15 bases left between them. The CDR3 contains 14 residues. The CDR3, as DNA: TGTGCCAGCAGAGACAATCGTGGGAGCAATGAGCAGTTCTTC. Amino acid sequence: CASRDNRGSNEQFF.

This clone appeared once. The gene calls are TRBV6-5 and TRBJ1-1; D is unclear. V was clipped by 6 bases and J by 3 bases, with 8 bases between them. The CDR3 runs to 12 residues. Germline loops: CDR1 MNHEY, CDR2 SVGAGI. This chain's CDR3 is CASRAIHTEAFF. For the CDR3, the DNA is TGTGCCAGCAGAGCGATTCACACTGAAGCTTTCTTT.

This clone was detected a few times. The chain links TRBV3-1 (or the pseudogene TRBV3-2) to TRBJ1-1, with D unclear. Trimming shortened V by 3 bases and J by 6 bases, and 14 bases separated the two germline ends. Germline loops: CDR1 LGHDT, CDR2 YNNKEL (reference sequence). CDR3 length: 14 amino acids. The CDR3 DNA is TGTGCCAGCAGCCACGGATTTATAACCGCTGAAGCTTTCTTT. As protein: CASSHGFITAEAFF.

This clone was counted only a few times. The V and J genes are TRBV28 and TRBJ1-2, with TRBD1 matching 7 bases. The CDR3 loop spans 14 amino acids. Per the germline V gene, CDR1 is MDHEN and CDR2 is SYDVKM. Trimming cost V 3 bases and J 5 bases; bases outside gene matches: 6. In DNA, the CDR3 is TGTGCCAGCAGTTTGACAGGGATTCGATATGGCTACACCTTC. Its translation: CASSLTGIRYGYTF.

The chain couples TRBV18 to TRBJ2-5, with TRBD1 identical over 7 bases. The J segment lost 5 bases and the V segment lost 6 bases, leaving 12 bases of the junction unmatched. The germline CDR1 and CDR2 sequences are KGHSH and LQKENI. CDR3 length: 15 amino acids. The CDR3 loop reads CASSWDSRGRETQYF. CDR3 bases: TGTGCCAGCTCTTGGGACAGCCGTGGGCGGGAGACCCAGTACTTC. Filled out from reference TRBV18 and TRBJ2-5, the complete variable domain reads NAGVMQNPRHLVRRRGQEARLRCSPMKGHSHVYWYRQLPEEGLKFMVYLQKENIIDESGMPKERFSAEFPKEGPSILRIQQVVRGDSAAYFCASSWDSRGRETQYFGPGTRLLVL.

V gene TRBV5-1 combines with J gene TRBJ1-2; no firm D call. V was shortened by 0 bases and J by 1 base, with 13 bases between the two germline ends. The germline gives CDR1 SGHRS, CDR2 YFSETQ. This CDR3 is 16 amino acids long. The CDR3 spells CASSLASVSDNYGYTF. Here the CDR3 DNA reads TGCGCCAGCAGCTTGGCCAGTGTCTCGGATAACTATGGCTACACCTTC.

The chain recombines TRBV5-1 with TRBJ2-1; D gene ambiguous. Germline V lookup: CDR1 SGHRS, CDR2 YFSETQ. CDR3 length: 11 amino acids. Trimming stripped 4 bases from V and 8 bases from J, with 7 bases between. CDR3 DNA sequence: TGCGCCAGCAGCGTGGAACATGAGCAGTTCTTC. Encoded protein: CASSVEHEQFF.

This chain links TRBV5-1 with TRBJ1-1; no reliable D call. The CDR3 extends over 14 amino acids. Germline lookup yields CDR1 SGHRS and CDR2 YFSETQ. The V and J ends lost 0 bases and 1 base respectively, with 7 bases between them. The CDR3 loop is CASSLALENTEAFF. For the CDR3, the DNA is TGCGCCAGCAGCTTGGCGCTGGAGAACACTGAAGCTTTCTTT.

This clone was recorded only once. CDR3 protein: CASSLGGGAREQFF. In DNA form, the CDR3 reads TGTGCCAGCAGTTTAGGCGGGGGGGCCCGTGAGCAGTTCTTC. V usage is TRBV6-2 or TRBV6-3 and J usage is TRBJ2-1, with TRBD2 matching 9 bases. CDR3 size: 14 residues. Germline V gene lookup returns CDR1 MNHEY and CDR2 SVGEGT. With 4 bases clipped from V and 9 bases from J, the junction kept 7 bases outside the gene matches.

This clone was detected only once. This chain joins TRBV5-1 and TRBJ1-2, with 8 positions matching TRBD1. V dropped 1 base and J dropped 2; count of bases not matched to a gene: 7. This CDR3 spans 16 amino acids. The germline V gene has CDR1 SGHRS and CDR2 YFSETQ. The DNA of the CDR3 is TGCGCCAGCAGCTTGCCAGGGGGCTCGGCAAACTATGGCTACACCTTC. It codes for CASSLPGGSANYGYTF.

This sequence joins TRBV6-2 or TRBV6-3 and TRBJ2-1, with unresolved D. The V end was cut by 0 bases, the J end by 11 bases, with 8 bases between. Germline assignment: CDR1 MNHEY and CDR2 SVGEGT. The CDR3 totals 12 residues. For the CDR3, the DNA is TGTGCCAGCAGTTACTCGGGCCTACAGCAGTTCTTC. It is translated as CASSYSGLQQFF.

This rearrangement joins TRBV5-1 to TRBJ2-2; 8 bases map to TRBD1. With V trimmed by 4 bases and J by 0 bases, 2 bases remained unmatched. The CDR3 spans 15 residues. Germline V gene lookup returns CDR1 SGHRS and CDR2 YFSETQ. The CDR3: CASSDRGTNTGELFF. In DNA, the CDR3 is TGCGCCAGCAGCGACAGGGGCACGAACACCGGGGAGCTGTTTTTT.

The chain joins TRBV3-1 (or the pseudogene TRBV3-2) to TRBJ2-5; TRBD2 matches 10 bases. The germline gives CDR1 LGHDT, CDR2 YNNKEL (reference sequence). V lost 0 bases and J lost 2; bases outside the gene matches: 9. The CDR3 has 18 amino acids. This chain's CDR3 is CASSQDLGLAGEQETQYF. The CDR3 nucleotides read TGTGCCAGCAGCCAAGATCTAGGGCTAGCGGGGGAACAAGAGACCCAGTACTTC.

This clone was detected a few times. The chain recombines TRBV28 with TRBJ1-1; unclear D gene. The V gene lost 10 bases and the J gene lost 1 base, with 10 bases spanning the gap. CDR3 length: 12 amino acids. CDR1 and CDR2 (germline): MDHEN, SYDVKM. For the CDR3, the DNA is TGTGCCAACGGACGGCCGAACACTGAAGCTTTCTTT. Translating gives CANGRPNTEAFF.

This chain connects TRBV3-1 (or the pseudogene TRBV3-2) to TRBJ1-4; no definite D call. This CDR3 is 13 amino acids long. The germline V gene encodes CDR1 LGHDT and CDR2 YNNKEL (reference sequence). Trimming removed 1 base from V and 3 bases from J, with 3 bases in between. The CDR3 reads CASSQGPNEKLFF. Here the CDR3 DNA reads TGTGCCAGCAGCCAAGGTCCTAATGAAAAACTGTTTTTT.